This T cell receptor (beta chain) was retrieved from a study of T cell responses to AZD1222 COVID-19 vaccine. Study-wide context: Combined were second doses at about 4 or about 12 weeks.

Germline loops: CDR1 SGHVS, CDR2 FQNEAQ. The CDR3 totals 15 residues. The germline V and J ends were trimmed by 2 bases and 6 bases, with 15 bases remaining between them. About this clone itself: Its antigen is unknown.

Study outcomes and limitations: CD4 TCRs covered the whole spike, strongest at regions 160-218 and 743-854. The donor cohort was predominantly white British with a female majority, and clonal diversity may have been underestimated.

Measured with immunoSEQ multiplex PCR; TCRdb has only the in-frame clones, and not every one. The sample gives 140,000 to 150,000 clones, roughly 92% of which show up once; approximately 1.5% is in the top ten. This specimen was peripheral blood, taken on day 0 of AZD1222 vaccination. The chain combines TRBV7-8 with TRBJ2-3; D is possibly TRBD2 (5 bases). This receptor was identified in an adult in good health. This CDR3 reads CASSLIVGEVDTQYF. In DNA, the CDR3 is TGTGCCAGCAGCTTAATCGTGGGAGAGGTGGATACGCAGTATTTT.